The clone carrying this T cell receptor beta chain is a singleton in its sample. Germline V gene lookup returns CDR1 LNHDA and CDR2 SQIVND (reference sequence). The V end lost 3 bases, the J end lost 2 bases, and 16 bases lay between the germline ends. The CDR3 runs to 16 residues. The data stem from a study of control samples from healthy donors and cancer patients. Clones were read by immunoSEQ multiplex PCR, and TCRdb kept only the in-frame ones, dropping some. The data contain roughly 120,000 clones, approximately 92% of them seen just once; the ten biggest clones take up 1% to 1.4%. The TCR was taken from a woman aged 50 to 60 with colorectal cancer. Material for sequencing was PBMCs. The V call is TRBV19, the J call TRBJ1-1, with no clear D. For the CDR3, the DNA is TGTGCCAGTAGTATCCTGCCCGGGCAGATAAACACTGAAGCTTTCTTT. Translating it yields CASSILPGQINTEAFF.